The 8 T cell receptor beta chains below were found in one sample sequenced in a study of cytomegalovirus exposure and HLA in healthy donors (dated by TCRdb to about 2017). Library preparation used the immunoSEQ multiplex PCR assay. A mixture of 60 forward primers for TCR Vbeta segments and 13 reverse primers for TCR Jbeta segments was used in the multiplex PCR. Here the immuneACCESS table is served through TCRdb, limited to in-frame sequences with V and J called. Missing clones are a known gap in these copies; in checked studies unresolved V genes cover under half, and the rest lacks a known reason. Recorded for this sample are 90,000 to 110,000 clones; approximately 72% of them occurred a single time. The top ten constitute roughly 1.9% of the sample. Sequenced material: PBMCs. These receptor sequences come from a man aged 30-40 years in good health and CMV-seronegative.

The V call is TRBV6-6, the J call TRBJ1-5; a weak D match, TRBD1 (5 bases). The V end lost 7 bases, the J end lost 7 bases, and 20 bases lay between the germline ends. The CDR3 is 15 amino acids. Looked up from germline, CDR1 is MNHNY and CDR2 is SVGAGI (reference sequence). CDR3 DNA sequence: TGTGCCAGCACCGCAATGGGGGAGGTGGGGCAGCCCCAGCATTTT. Amino acids: CASTAMGEVGQPQHF.

This clone is a singleton in its sample. CDR3 amino acids: CSVTGGRDTYNEQFF. The CDR3 bases are TGCAGCGTCACGGGAGGCAGGGACACCTACAATGAGCAGTTCTTC. The chain employs TRBV29-1 and TRBJ2-1; possible D gene TRBD2, 7 bases. Trimming removed 6 bases at V and 2 bases at J, with 17 bases between. The CDR3 is 15 amino acids. Germline V CDR1 and CDR2: SQVTM, ANQGSEA.

This chain's CDR3 is CASSIAGTGSFDEQFF. The CDR3 coding sequence is TGCGCCAGCAGCATTGCCGGGACAGGGAGTTTCGATGAGCAGTTCTTC. This chain joins TRBV5-1 and TRBJ2-1, with 9 bases aligning to TRBD1. CDR1 is SGHRS, CDR2 YFSETQ, per germline. The CDR3 spans 16 residues. The V and J ends lost 4 bases and 8 bases, in that order; junction bases with no gene match: 13.

The J gene is TRBJ1-2, the V gene TRBV29-1; D remains ambiguous. Germline lookup yields CDR1 SQVTM and CDR2 ANQGSEA. Trimming shortened V by 4 bases and J by 6 bases, and 12 bases separated the two germline ends. CDR3 length: 12 amino acids. Here the CDR3 DNA reads TGCAGCGTTGTATCAGGAATGGATGGCTACACCTTC. Its translation: CSVVSGMDGYTF.

V is TRBV28 and J is TRBJ1-1; no firm D call. The CDR3 is 13 amino acids. The germline V gene has CDR1 MDHEN and CDR2 SYDVKM. Trimming took off 1 base at V and 8 bases at J, with 11 bases between the two ends. The CDR3 sequence: CASSLLTVVEAFF. The CDR3 region has the DNA TGTGCCAGCAGTTTATTAACAGTAGTAGAAGCTTTCTTT.

This clone appeared a single time. The CDR3 nucleotides are TGTGCCTGGCATGGGACAGGGGATTCACCCCTCCACTTT. Amino acid sequence: CAWHGTGDSPLHF. The V and J genes are TRBV30 and TRBJ1-6; 10 positions agree with TRBD1. Germline V gives CDR1 GTSNPN, CDR2 SVGIG (reference sequence). The CDR3 length is 13 residues. With V trimmed by 5 bases and J by 8 bases, 3 bases remained unmatched.

In this sample, this clone turned up a few times. The chain carries TRBV6-5 and TRBJ1-2; TRBD1 agrees at 9 bases. V shed 6 bases and J 5 bases; nucleotides not matched to a gene: 10. The germline V gene encodes CDR1 MNHEY and CDR2 SVGAGI. The CDR3 is 15 amino acids. CDR3 sequence reads: CASRSPGTGWYGYTF. CDR3 DNA sequence: TGTGCCAGCAGGAGTCCCGGGACAGGGTGGTATGGCTACACCTTC.

This sequence joins TRBV18 and TRBJ2-5; TRBD2 aligns across 10 bases. There are 15 residues in the CDR3. The V gene's germline CDR1 is KGHSH and CDR2 LQKENI. The V segment lost 2 bases and the J segment 5 bases; nucleotides outside the gene matches: 5. This CDR3 is CASSPSGLARETQYF. CDR3 nucleotide sequence: TGTGCCAGCTCACCATCGGGACTAGCGAGGGAGACCCAGTACTTC.